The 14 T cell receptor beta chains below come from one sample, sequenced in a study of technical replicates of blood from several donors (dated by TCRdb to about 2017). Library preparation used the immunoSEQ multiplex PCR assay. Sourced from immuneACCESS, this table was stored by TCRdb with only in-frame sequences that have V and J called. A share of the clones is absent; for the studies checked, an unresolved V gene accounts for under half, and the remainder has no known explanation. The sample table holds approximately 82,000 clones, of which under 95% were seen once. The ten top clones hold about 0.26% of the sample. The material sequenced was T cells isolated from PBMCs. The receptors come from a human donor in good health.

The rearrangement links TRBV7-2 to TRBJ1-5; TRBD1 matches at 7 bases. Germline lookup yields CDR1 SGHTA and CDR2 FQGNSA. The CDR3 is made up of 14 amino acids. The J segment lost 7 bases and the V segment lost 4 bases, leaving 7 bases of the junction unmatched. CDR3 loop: CASSSRQGEQPQHF. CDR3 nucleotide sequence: TGTGCCAGCAGCTCAAGACAGGGCGAACAGCCCCAGCATTTT.

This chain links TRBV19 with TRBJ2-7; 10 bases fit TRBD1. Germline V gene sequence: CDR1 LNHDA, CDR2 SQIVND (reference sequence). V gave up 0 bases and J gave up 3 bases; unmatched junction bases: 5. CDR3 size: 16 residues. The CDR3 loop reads CASSIDWDRGDYEQYF. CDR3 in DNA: TGTGCCAGTAGTATAGACTGGGACAGGGGCGACTACGAGCAGTACTTC.

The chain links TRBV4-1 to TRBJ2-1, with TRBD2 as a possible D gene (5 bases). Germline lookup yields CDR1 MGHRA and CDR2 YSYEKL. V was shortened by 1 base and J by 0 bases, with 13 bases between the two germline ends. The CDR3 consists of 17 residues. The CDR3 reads CASSQGGRKGSYNEQFF. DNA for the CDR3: TGCGCCAGCAGCCAAGGAGGGCGGAAGGGCTCCTACAATGAGCAGTTCTTC.

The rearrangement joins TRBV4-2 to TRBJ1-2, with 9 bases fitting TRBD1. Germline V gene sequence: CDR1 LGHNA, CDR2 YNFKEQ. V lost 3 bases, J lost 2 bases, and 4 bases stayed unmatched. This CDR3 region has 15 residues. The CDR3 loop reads CASSQLGQGNYGYTF. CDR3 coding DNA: TGTGCCAGCAGCCAGCTGGGACAGGGAAACTATGGCTACACCTTC.

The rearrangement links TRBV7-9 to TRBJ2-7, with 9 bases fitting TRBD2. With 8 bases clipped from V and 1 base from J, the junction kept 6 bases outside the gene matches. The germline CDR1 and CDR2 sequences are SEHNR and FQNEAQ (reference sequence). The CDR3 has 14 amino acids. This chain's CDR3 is CASGASGVSYEQYF. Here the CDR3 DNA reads TGTGCCAGCGGGGCTAGCGGGGTTTCCTACGAGCAGTACTTC.

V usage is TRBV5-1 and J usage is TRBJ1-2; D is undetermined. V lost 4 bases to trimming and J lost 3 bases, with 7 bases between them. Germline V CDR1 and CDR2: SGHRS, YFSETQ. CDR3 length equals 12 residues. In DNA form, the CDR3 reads TGCGCCAGCAGCGTTTCAGACTATGGCTACACCTTC. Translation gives CASSVSDYGYTF.

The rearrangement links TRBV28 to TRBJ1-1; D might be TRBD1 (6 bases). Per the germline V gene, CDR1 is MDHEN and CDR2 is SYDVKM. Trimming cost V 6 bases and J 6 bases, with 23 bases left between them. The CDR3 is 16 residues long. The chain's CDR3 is CASRLLGTRIEAEAFF. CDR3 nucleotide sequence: TGTGCCAGCAGGCTCCTAGGGACAAGGATTGAAGCTGAAGCTTTCTTT.

The CDR3 sequence: CSVAPIGTGYEQYF. CDR3 nucleotides: TGCAGCGTTGCCCCCATAGGGACAGGCTACGAGCAGTACTTC. The rearrangement links TRBV29-1 to TRBJ2-7; the match to TRBD1 covers 8 bases. The V gene's germline CDR1 is SQVTM and CDR2 ANQGSEA. With 4 bases clipped from V and 3 bases from J, the junction kept 8 bases outside the gene matches. CDR3 length equals 14 residues.

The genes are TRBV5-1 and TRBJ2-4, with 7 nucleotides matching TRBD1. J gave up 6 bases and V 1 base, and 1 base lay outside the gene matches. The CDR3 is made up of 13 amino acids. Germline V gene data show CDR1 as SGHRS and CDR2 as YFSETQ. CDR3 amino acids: CASSLNRGNIQYF. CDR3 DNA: TGCGCCAGCAGCTTGAACAGGGGAAACATTCAGTACTTC.

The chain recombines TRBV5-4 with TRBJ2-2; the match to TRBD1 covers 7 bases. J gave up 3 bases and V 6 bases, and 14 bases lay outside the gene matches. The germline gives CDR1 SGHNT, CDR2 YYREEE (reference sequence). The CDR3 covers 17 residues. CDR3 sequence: CASTRSGTARDTGELFF. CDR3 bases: TGTGCCAGCACCCGCTCGGGGACAGCCCGGGACACCGGGGAGCTGTTTTTT.

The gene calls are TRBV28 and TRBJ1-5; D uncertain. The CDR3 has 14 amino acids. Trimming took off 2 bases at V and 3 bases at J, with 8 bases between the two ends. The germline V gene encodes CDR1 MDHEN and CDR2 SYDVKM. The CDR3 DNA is TGTGCCAGCAGTTTAGTACAGTCCAATCAGCCCCAGCATTTT. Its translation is CASSLVQSNQPQHF.

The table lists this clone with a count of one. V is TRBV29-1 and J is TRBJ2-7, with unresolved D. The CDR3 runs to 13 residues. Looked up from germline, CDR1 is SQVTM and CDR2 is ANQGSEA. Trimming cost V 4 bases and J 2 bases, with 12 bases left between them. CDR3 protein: CSVGSPSAYEQYF. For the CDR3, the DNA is TGCAGCGTTGGTTCTCCGAGCGCCTACGAGCAGTACTTC.

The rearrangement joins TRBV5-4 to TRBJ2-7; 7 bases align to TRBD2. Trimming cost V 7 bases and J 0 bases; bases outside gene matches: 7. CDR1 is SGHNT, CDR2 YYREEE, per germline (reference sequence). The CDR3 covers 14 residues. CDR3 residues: CASSSGVSSYEQYF. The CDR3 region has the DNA TGTGCCAGCTCGAGCGGGGTGAGCTCCTACGAGCAGTACTTC. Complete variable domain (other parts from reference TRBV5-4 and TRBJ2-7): ETGVTQSPTHLIKTRGQQVTLRCSSQSGHNTVSWYQQALGQGPQFIFQYYREEENGRGNFPPRFSGLQFPNYSSELNVNALELDDSALYLCASSSGVSSYEQYFGPGTRLTVT.

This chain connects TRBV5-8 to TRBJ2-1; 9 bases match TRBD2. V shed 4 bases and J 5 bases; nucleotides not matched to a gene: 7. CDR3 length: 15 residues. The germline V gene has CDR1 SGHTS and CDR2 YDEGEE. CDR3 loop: CASSQGTSKHNEQFF. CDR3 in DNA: TGTGCCAGCAGCCAAGGGACTAGCAAGCACAATGAGCAGTTCTTC.